What follows are 17 T cell receptor beta chains derived from one specimen sequenced in a study of technical replicates of blood from a few donors. Sequencing was performed with immunoSEQ multiplex PCR; in TCRdb, only in-frame clones are kept and a portion is missing. Among tens of thousands of clones listed, about 92% were seen once. The specimen sequenced was T cells isolated from PBMCs. The receptors derive from a human donor in good health.

The chain has TRBV10-3 and TRBJ2-3, with TRBD2 matching 7 bases. The CDR3 runs 14 residues. Germline V CDR1 and CDR2: ENHRY, SYGVKD. V gave up 7 bases and J gave up 2 bases; unmatched junction bases: 6. The CDR3 loop is CAIMRERDTDTQYF. The CDR3 DNA sequence: TGTGCCATCATGCGGGAGCGGGACACAGATACGCAGTATTTT.

This chain joins TRBV2 and TRBJ2-1; D might be TRBD2 (6 bases). CDR3 length equals 15 residues. CDR1 and CDR2 from the germline V gene are SNHLY and FYNNEI. V shed 2 bases and J shed 1 base, with 9 bases lying between them. CDR3 sequence: CASSERRGSYNEQFF. For the CDR3, the DNA is TGTGCCAGCAGTGAAAGGAGGGGTTCCTACAATGAGCAGTTCTTC.

The rearrangement joins TRBV19 to TRBJ1-1, with 8 bases aligning to TRBD1. V dropped 6 bases and J dropped 1; count of bases not matched to a gene: 10. This CDR3 has 16 residues. Germline loops: CDR1 LNHDA, CDR2 SQIVND (reference sequence). CDR3 sequence: CASSKDREGWNTEAFF. In nucleotides, the CDR3 is TGTGCCAGTAGCAAGGACAGGGAAGGGTGGAACACTGAAGCTTTCTTT.

The chain joins TRBV6-5 to TRBJ2-1; D perhaps matches TRBD2 (5 bases). Germline V gene data show CDR1 as MNHEY and CDR2 as SVGAGI. The CDR3 runs to 12 residues. Trimming stripped 6 bases from V and 7 bases from J, with 10 bases between. The CDR3 DNA reads as TGTGCCAGCAGCCGGACTGGGAATGAGCAGTTCTTC. It is translated as CASSRTGNEQFF.

The chain combines TRBV29-1 with TRBJ1-2; 8 bases agree with TRBD1. This CDR3 spans 11 amino acids. V shed 7 bases and J 5 bases; nucleotides not matched to a gene: 3. The germline V gene encodes CDR1 SQVTM and CDR2 ANQGSEA. The CDR3 sequence: CSADRAYGYTF. CDR3 sequence (DNA): TGCAGCGCGGACAGGGCTTATGGCTACACCTTC.

V is TRBV29-1 and J is TRBJ1-1; D possibly corresponds to TRBD1 (6 bases). V shed 4 bases and J shed 0 bases, with 15 bases lying between them. CDR1 and CDR2 (germline): SQVTM, ANQGSEA. CDR3 length equals 15 residues. CDR3 loop: CSVGDRGALNTEAFF. Here the CDR3 DNA reads TGCAGCGTTGGGGATCGGGGGGCTCTGAACACTGAAGCTTTCTTT.

The chain employs TRBV4-1 and TRBJ2-1; maybe TRBD1 (5 bases). Germline CDR1 MGHRA, CDR2 YSYEKL. Deletions cut 0 bases from V and 10 bases from J, with 13 bases between. The CDR3 length is 14 residues. The CDR3 spells CASSQDGSGKEQFF. DNA of the CDR3: TGCGCCAGCAGCCAAGATGGGTCAGGGAAAGAGCAGTTCTTC.

The rearrangement uses TRBV11-2 and TRBJ2-7; 8 nucleotides line up with TRBD1. Germline V gene data show CDR1 as SGHAT and CDR2 as FQNNGV. With V trimmed by 3 bases and J by 2 bases, 3 bases remained unmatched. CDR3 length: 14 residues. DNA of the CDR3: TGTGCCAGCAGCTTTCAGGGGGCCACCTACGAGCAGTACTTC. Protein sequence: CASSFQGATYEQYF.

The chain couples TRBV5-1 to TRBJ1-2; D gene uncertain. Germline V gives CDR1 SGHRS, CDR2 YFSETQ. The CDR3 runs 16 residues. The V end was cut by 0 bases, the J end by 8 bases, with 20 bases between. The CDR3 DNA sequence: TGCGCCAGCAGCTTGGTTGGTCAGGTCGACGTAGTCGGCTACACCTTC. Translation gives CASSLVGQVDVVGYTF.

The J gene is TRBJ1-5, the V gene TRBV2; no reliable D call. The CDR3 contains 15 residues. CDR1 and CDR2 (germline): SNHLY, FYNNEI. Deletions cut 4 bases from V and 3 bases from J, with 13 bases between. CDR3 in amino acids: CASSGGLGNNQPQHF. The CDR3 DNA sequence: TGTGCCAGCAGTGGAGGACTTGGGAACAATCAGCCCCAGCATTTT.

This clone has a single count. The rearrangement joins TRBV7-8 to TRBJ1-2, with TRBD1 identical over 7 bases. J was trimmed by 1 base and V by 3 bases; bases with no gene match: 11. The CDR3 consists of 17 residues. From germline, CDR1 is SGHVS and CDR2 FQNEAQ. CDR3 in amino acids: CASSFPRGTKDNYGYTF. The DNA for the CDR3 is TGTGCCAGCAGCTTTCCCAGGGGGACAAAAGATAACTATGGCTACACCTTC.

In the case of this clone: Other DNA sequences within the sample encode an identical CDR3. This chain connects TRBV27 to TRBJ2-5; 8 nucleotides align to TRBD1. The CDR3 is made up of 13 amino acids. J lost 4 bases, V lost 5 bases, and 3 bases had no gene match. Germline loops: CDR1 MNHEY, CDR2 SMNVEV (reference sequence). The CDR3 is CASSLGQGETQYF. The CDR3 DNA reads as TGTGCCAGCAGTCTAGGACAGGGAGAGACCCAGTACTTC.

The chain employs TRBV28 and TRBJ2-1; 12 positions match TRBD2. Germline CDR1 MDHEN, CDR2 SYDVKM. J was trimmed by 0 bases and V by 6 bases; bases with no gene match: 15. The CDR3 length is 20 residues. In DNA form, the CDR3 reads TGTGCCAGCAGCCCTATACCGGGACTAGCGGGCTTCAGCTCCTACAATGAGCAGTTCTTC. As protein: CASSPIPGLAGFSSYNEQFF.

The genes are TRBV18 and TRBJ2-7, with 9 bases fitting TRBD2. J gave up 2 bases and V 1 base, and 3 bases lay outside the gene matches. CDR1 is KGHSH, CDR2 LQKENI, per germline. The CDR3 totals 15 residues. CDR3: CASSPLASGTYEQYF. The CDR3, as DNA: TGTGCCAGCTCACCACTAGCTAGCGGGACCTACGAGCAGTACTTC.

The sample holds a few counts of this clone. This sequence joins TRBV11-1 and TRBJ1-2; no clear D gene. Trimming took 1 base from V and 2 from J, leaving 11 bases between them. Germline assignment: CDR1 SGHAT and CDR2 FQDESV (reference sequence). The CDR3 has 15 amino acids. CDR3 DNA: TGTGCCAGCAGCTTAGAACGGAGGCTGAACTATGGCTACACCTTC. Its protein product is CASSLERRLNYGYTF.

The CDR3 is CASTRIRGGYTF. In DNA, the CDR3 is TGTGCCAGCACCCGAATCAGGGGCGGCTACACCTTC. V is TRBV2 and J is TRBJ1-2, with D possibly TRBD1 on 6 matching bases. There are 12 residues in the CDR3. Germline lookup yields CDR1 SNHLY and CDR2 FYNNEI. Trimming cost V 7 bases and J 8 bases, with 14 bases left between them.

The V call is TRBV28, the J call TRBJ2-7; 8 positions match TRBD2. The CDR3 sequence is 16 residues long. Germline trimming cut 2 bases from V and 4 bases from J; bases unmatched to any gene: 10. Looked up from germline, CDR1 is MDHEN and CDR2 is SYDVKM. The CDR3 bases are TGTGCCAGCAGTTTACGGGTAGAGCTAGCGGGTTACGAGCAGTACTTC. Amino acids: CASSLRVELAGYEQYF.